The rows below give T cell receptor beta chains drawn from one sample of a study of OX40 agonist ivuxolimab in advanced cancers. Generated by immunoSEQ multiplex PCR, the TCRdb table keeps only in-frame clones and is missing some. In the table there are 71,000 or so clones, around 87% of which are singletons. Sequencing was performed on CD4+ or CD8+ T cells sorted from blood, taken in a trial of the OX40 agonist ivuxolimab. The source of these receptors is an adult with an advanced solid tumor such as melanoma, head and neck, liver or kidney cancer. Both conserved end residues are part of each CDR3. The D gene is left open where the match is weak. Clone size is given for some rows only: seen once, a few or many times, or a class if the clone is expanded.

TRBJ1-2,TRBV9,.,13,once,CASSPRLNLGYTF,TGTGCCAGCAGCCCACGACTGAACCTGGGCTACACCTTC
TRBJ2-7,TRBV5-1,TRBD2,15,.,CASSLVGTSDYEQYF,TGCGCCAGCAGCTTGGTTGGGACTAGCGACTACGAGCAGTACTTC
TRBJ2-7,TRBV9,TRBD1,18,.,CASSVRGTGTATPYEQYF,TGTGCCAGCAGCGTAAGAGGAACGGGGACAGCTACTCCCTACGAGCAGTACTTC
TRBJ2-7,TRBV28,.,16,.,CASTSSHAETSYEQYF,TGTGCCAGCACTTCAAGTCACGCTGAGACGTCCTACGAGCAGTACTTC
TRBJ2-1,TRBV10-3,TRBD2,17,.,CAISDPTSGRTYNEQFF,TGTGCCATCAGTGACCCGACTAGCGGGAGAACCTACAATGAGCAGTTCTTC
TRBJ1-3,TRBV9,TRBD1,14,.,CASSAGQGRNTIYF,TGTGCCAGCAGCGCCGGACAGGGACGAAACACCATATATTTT
TRBJ2-1,TRBV7-3,.,15,.,CASSVGLSQYNEQFF,TGTGCCAGCAGCGTCGGACTATCTCAATACAATGAGCAGTTCTTC
TRBJ2-3,TRBV11-3,TRBD2,16,.,CASSLGGLAGTDTQYF,TGTGCCAGCAGCTTAGGAGGACTAGCAGGAACAGATACGCAGTATTTT
TRBJ2-2,TRBV7-9,.,14,.,CASSPRTMTGELFF,TGTGCCAGCAGCCCCCGGACTATGACCGGGGAGCTGTTTTTT
TRBJ2-7,TRBV7-2,TRBD2,16,once,CASSFPGTSGSREQYF,TGTGCCAGCAGCTTTCCCGGGACTAGCGGGAGTCGGGAGCAGTACTTC
TRBJ2-1,TRBV30,TRBD2,14,.,CAWSVGLAGGEQFF,TGTGCCTGGAGTGTGGGACTAGCGGGAGGTGAGCAGTTCTTC
TRBJ1-1,TRBV4-2,.,19,once,CASSQDQGQGLLKGTEAFF,TGTGCCAGCAGCCAAGATCAGGGGCAGGGCCTACTCAAGGGCACTGAAGCTTTCTTT
TRBJ1-1,TRBV7-9,.,13,.,CASIRTGNTEAFF,TGTGCCAGCATCCGGACCGGGAACACTGAAGCTTTCTTT
TRBJ2-1,TRBV28,TRBD2,15,.,CASSPSGSFRNEQFF,TGTGCCAGCAGTCCCAGCGGGAGCTTCCGCAATGAGCAGTTCTTC
TRBJ1-3,TRBV10-3,.,14,.,CAIRSDSSGNTIYF,TGTGCCATCAGATCGGACAGCTCTGGAAACACCATATATTTT
TRBJ2-1,TRBV18,.,17,.,CASSPPVTTSRYNEQFF,TGTGCCAGCTCACCACCCGTCACTACTAGCAGGTACAATGAGCAGTTCTTC
TRBJ2-5,TRBV4-3,.,13,.,CASSRGHQETQYF,TGCGCCAGCAGCCGGGGTCACCAAGAGACCCAGTACTTC
TRBJ1-2,TRBV19,.,15,.,CASSIVSDPMRGYTF,TGTGCCAGTAGTATTGTCTCCGACCCGATGCGCGGCTACACCTTC
TRBJ2-3,TRBV28,TRBD2,14,.,CASSLGRGADTQYF,TGTGCCAGCAGTTTGGGGAGGGGTGCAGATACGCAGTATTTT
TRBJ1-5,TRBV7-3,.,11,few,CASSCDQPQHF,TGTGCCAGCAGCTGCGATCAGCCCCAGCATTTT